The next 25 T cell receptor beta chains were all read from a single sample in a study of cytomegalovirus exposure and HLA in healthy donors. It was with 60 Vbeta and 13 Jbeta primers that the PCR ran. Profiled with immunoSEQ multiplex PCR; TCRdb holds only in-frame clones, not every one. The sample contains about 190,000 clones, roughly 84% of which appear only once. The sample consisted of PBMCs. The source is a woman aged 45-65 years in good health and CMV-seropositive.

The chain recombines TRBV2 with TRBJ1-2; 8 bases line up with TRBD1. Germline CDR1 SNHLY, CDR2 FYNNEI. V trimming: 6 bases; J trimming: 7 bases; junction bases outside the gene matches: 16. This CDR3 region has 16 residues. The CDR3 sequence is CASREGGTGGRGGYTF. The DNA of the CDR3 is TGTGCCAGCAGGGAGGGGGGAACAGGGGGAAGAGGTGGCTACACCTTC.

This chain joins TRBV6-5 and TRBJ2-7; 7 bases fit TRBD1. Germline-derived CDR1 and CDR2 are MNHEY and SVGAGI. The CDR3 has 14 amino acids. Unmatched junction bases numbered 7, after V lost 5 bases and J lost 3 bases. CDR3 sequence: CASSLRTGFYEQYF. The CDR3, as DNA: TGTGCCAGCAGTCTCCGGACAGGTTTCTACGAGCAGTACTTC.

The chain combines TRBV6-1 with TRBJ1-2; 8 bases are a match to TRBD1. Per the germline V gene, CDR1 is MNHNS and CDR2 is SASEGT. The CDR3 is 14 amino acids. The V gene end was trimmed by 6 bases and the J gene end by 6 bases; junction bases not matched to a gene: 9. The CDR3 DNA sequence: TGTGCCAGCAGGAAAGGGACAGGAGGGGATGGCTACACCTTC. Translation: CASRKGTGGDGYTF.

The V gene is TRBV6-5, the J gene TRBJ2-3; D is perhaps TRBD2 (6 bases). The V gene's germline CDR1 is MNHEY and CDR2 SVGAGI. The CDR3 extends over 14 amino acids. V was shortened by 6 bases and J by 0 bases, with 10 bases between the two germline ends. The CDR3, as DNA: TGTGCCAGCAGACGGACTATTAGCACAGATACGCAGTATTTT. This translates into CASRRTISTDTQYF.

With regard to this clone: Relative to the germline gene, one junction end is altered; a read error may explain this. This chain connects TRBV6-4 to TRBJ1-2, with a weak D call TRBD1 (6 bases). Germline assignment: CDR1 MRHNA and CDR2 SNTAGT. The CDR3 runs 12 residues. In nucleotides, the CDR3 is TGTGCCAGCAGTTACTCGACAGGTGGCTACACCTTC. This codes for CASSYSTGGYTF.

The CDR3 here is CASSALVSYEQYF. The DNA of the CDR3 is TGTGCCAGCAGCGCCCTAGTTTCCTACGAGCAGTACTTC. The chain employs TRBV7-9 and TRBJ2-7; D is unclear. CDR1 is SEHNR and CDR2 is FQNEAQ in the germline V gene (reference sequence). V lost 5 bases and J 1 base, leaving 9 bases between the germline ends. The CDR3 runs to 13 residues.

As regards this clone: The germline gene is not matched at one end of the junction; a read error may be the cause. The chain carries TRBV6-6 and TRBJ2-7; the match to TRBD1 covers 9 bases. This CDR3 spans 13 amino acids. Germline-derived CDR1 and CDR2 are MNHNY and SVGAGI (reference sequence). This CDR3 reads CASSYSSGQGLNF. In DNA, the CDR3 is TGTGCCAGCAGTTACTCGTCGGGACAGGGTCTGAACTTC.

The chain employs TRBV7-8 and TRBJ2-5; possible D gene TRBD2, 6 bases. The J call could be wrong; TRBJ2-7 is a better fit for the DNA end. CDR1 and CDR2 from the germline V gene are SGHVS and FQNEAQ. There are 15 residues in the CDR3. The CDR3 DNA reads as TGTGCCAGCAGCCGCGACCCGGGGGAGACCTACGAGCAGTACTTC. Translating it yields CASSRDPGETYEQYF.

This chain uses TRBV7-9 with TRBJ2-7; tentative D call: TRBD2 (6 bases). The CDR3 length is 14 residues. CDR1 SEHNR and CDR2 FQNEAQ come from the germline V gene (reference sequence). V dropped 0 bases and J dropped 6 bases, with 12 bases sitting between them. The CDR3 loop reads CASSLARDRPEQYF. CDR3 sequence (DNA): TGTGCCAGCAGCTTAGCGCGGGATAGACCCGAGCAGTACTTC.

The chain links TRBV7-2 to TRBJ2-1; D is unclear. CDR3 size: 14 residues. The germline V gene has CDR1 SGHTA and CDR2 FQGNSA. The V end was cut by 9 bases, the J end by 5 bases, with 17 bases between. DNA for the CDR3: TGTGCCAGTCAGCTTATGGAGACGAACAATGAGCAGTTCTTC. It codes for CASQLMETNNEQFF.

The rearrangement uses TRBV6-1 and TRBJ2-7; D not certain. The CDR3 contains 15 residues. Germline values: CDR1 MNHNS, CDR2 SASEGT. Trimming took off 7 bases at V and 1 base at J, with 17 bases between the two ends. In DNA, the CDR3 is TGTGCCAGCACTCCCCTTTCTCTTCTTTCCTACGAGCAGTACTTC. Translation gives CASTPLSLLSYEQYF.

V is TRBV9 and J is TRBJ2-3, with 8 bases lining up with TRBD1. Germline CDR1 is SGDLS and CDR2 is YYNGEE. The CDR3 sequence is 14 residues long. V dropped 2 bases and J dropped 4; count of bases not matched to a gene: 3. The CDR3 DNA reads as TGTGCCAGCAGCGTTGGACAGGGCCCAGATACGCAGTATTTT. Protein sequence: CASSVGQGPDTQYF.

J is TRBJ1-5 and V is TRBV5-3; 8 bases are a match to TRBD1. TRBV5-3 is placed among ORFs of uncertain function. V lost 2 bases to trimming and J lost 2 bases; unmatched junction nucleotides: 9. The CDR3 is 17 amino acids. The DNA of the CDR3 is TGTGCCAGAAGCTTCCCGTGGCAGGGGGCCGGCAATCAGCCCCAGCATTTT. Encoded protein: CARSFPWQGAGNQPQHF.

This chain connects TRBV4-1 to TRBJ1-6; 10 nucleotides match TRBD1. V gave up 1 base and J gave up 7 bases; unmatched junction bases: 4. The germline V gene encodes CDR1 MGHRA and CDR2 YSYEKL. The CDR3 loop spans 16 amino acids. The CDR3 protein is CASSQVQGQGNSPLHF. The CDR3 DNA is TGCGCCAGCAGCCAAGTTCAGGGACAGGGGAATTCACCCCTCCACTTT.

The gene calls are TRBV18 and TRBJ2-7; TRBD2 might be the D (6 bases). The germline V gene encodes CDR1 KGHSH and CDR2 LQKENI. The CDR3 extends over 11 amino acids. V was trimmed by 1 base and J by 9 bases, leaving 7 bases between them. CDR3 loop: CASSPQGLQYF. The CDR3 coding sequence is TGTGCCAGCTCACCACAGGGACTGCAGTACTTC.

This chain links TRBV13 with TRBJ2-1; 11 bases line up with TRBD2. After removal of 5 bases from V and 9 bases from J, the junction contained 12 bases not matched to a gene. The CDR3 contains 16 residues. From germline, CDR1 is PRHDT and CDR2 FYEKMQ (reference sequence). CDR3 amino acids: CASSQRYSGGVVEQFF. The CDR3, as DNA: TGTGCCAGCAGCCAAAGGTATAGCGGGGGGGTGGTTGAGCAGTTCTTC.

V usage is TRBV6-9 and J usage is TRBJ2-1; 12 bases are a match to TRBD2. This CDR3 spans 14 amino acids. Germline V gene lookup returns CDR1 MNHGY and CDR2 SVAAGI. V gave up 7 bases and J gave up 9 bases; unmatched junction bases: 7. The CDR3 protein is CASNILAGGVEQFF. CDR3 DNA: TGTGCCAGCAACATACTAGCGGGGGGTGTTGAGCAGTTCTTC.

Only a few counts were recorded for this clone. V usage is TRBV5-4 and J usage is TRBJ1-6; 10 bases are shared with TRBD1. CDR1 and CDR2 (germline): SGHNT, YYREEE (reference sequence). J gave up 9 bases and V 3 bases, and 6 bases lay outside the gene matches. This CDR3 region has 15 residues. CDR3 sequence reads: CASSSRQGAASPLHF. The CDR3, as DNA: TGTGCCAGCAGCTCCCGACAGGGGGCGGCTTCACCCCTCCACTTT.

CDR3 protein: CASSLEGVGRQPQHF. The CDR3 coding sequence is TGTGCCAGCAGCTTGGAGGGGGTGGGTAGGCAGCCCCAGCATTTT. The rearrangement uses TRBV5-5 and TRBJ1-5; tentatively, D is TRBD1 (6 bases). Per germline, CDR1 SGHKS and CDR2 YYEKEE (reference sequence). With 0 bases removed from V and 7 bases from J, the gap between germline ends came to 14 bases. CDR3 size: 15 residues. The variable domain in full, completed from reference TRBV5-5 and TRBJ1-5, reads DAGVTQSPTHLIKTRGQQVTLRCSPISGHKSVSWYQQVLGQGPQFIFQYYEKEERGRGNFPDRFSARQFPNYSSELNVNALLLGDSALYLCASSLEGVGRQPQHFGDGTRLSIL.

As regards this clone: The identical CDR3 is also encoded by other nucleotide sequences in the sample. The chain uses TRBV30 and TRBJ1-1; D unclear. The length of the CDR3 is 12 residues. Trimming pared 8 bases from V and 11 bases from J, leaving 21 bases between. CDR1 GTSNPN and CDR2 SVGIG come from the germline V gene (reference sequence). The DNA for the CDR3 is TGTGCCCTCCCCAGTTCGGGTCGTGGGGCTTTCTTT. It codes for CALPSSGRGAFF.

The rearrangement joins TRBV7-3 to TRBJ2-1; 11 bases align to TRBD2. J lost 9 bases, V lost 1 base, and 11 bases had no gene match. The CDR3 is 17 residues long. Germline values: CDR1 SGHTA, CDR2 FQGTGA. The CDR3 sequence is CASSLIGVAGGRGEQFF. In nucleotides, the CDR3 is TGTGCCAGCAGCTTAATAGGGGTAGCGGGGGGGCGGGGTGAGCAGTTCTTC.

The chain has TRBV30 and TRBJ1-1; D gene unclear. The CDR3 extends over 15 amino acids. Trimming took off 1 base at V and 4 bases at J, with 16 bases between the two ends. Germline values: CDR1 GTSNPN, CDR2 SVGIG (reference sequence). CDR3 loop: CAWSDPIQKLTEAFF. For the CDR3, the DNA is TGTGCCTGGAGTGACCCAATACAGAAACTCACTGAAGCTTTCTTT. The full variable domain, with the rest looked up from reference TRBV30 and TRBJ1-1, is SQTIHQWPATLVQPVGSPLSLECTVEGTSNPNLYWYRQAAGRGLQLLFYSVGIGQISSEVPQNLSASRPQDRQFILSSKKLLLSDSGFYLCAWSDPIQKLTEAFFGQGTRLTVV.

This clone has only one observation. The chain joins TRBV19 to TRBJ1-2; a possible D gene is TRBD1 (5 bases). CDR3 length equals 13 residues. Trimming shortened V by 7 bases and J by 4 bases, and 13 bases separated the two germline ends. Germline V gene sequence: CDR1 LNHDA, CDR2 SQIVND (reference sequence). The CDR3: CASIPQGSYGYTF. CDR3 in DNA: TGTGCCAGTATCCCCCAGGGTTCCTATGGCTACACCTTC.

This sequence joins TRBV5-6 and TRBJ2-1, with 9 bases aligning to TRBD1. With V trimmed by 4 bases and J by 1 base, 6 bases remained unmatched. CDR3 length: 16 amino acids. The germline V gene has CDR1 SGHDT and CDR2 YYEEEE. This CDR3 reads CASSVGQGLSYNEQFF. The CDR3 nucleotides are TGTGCCAGCAGCGTGGGACAGGGTCTTTCCTACAATGAGCAGTTCTTC.

V is TRBV25-1 and J is TRBJ2-3, with TRBD1 as a possible D gene (6 bases). V lost 5 bases and J lost 5, with 14 bases in between. Looked up from germline, CDR1 is MGHDK and CDR2 is SYGVNS. The CDR3 contains 14 residues. CDR3 nucleotides: TGTGCCAGCAGTAGAACAGGGTCGAAAGATACGCAGTATTTT. Its protein product is CASSRTGSKDTQYF.